This entry is about one T cell receptor beta chain. The CDR3 covers 14 residues. This record belongs to a study of control samples from healthy donors and cancer patients. Measured with immunoSEQ multiplex PCR; TCRdb has only the in-frame clones, and not every one. The repertoire holds approximately 44,000 clones, with 60% to 80% as singletons. The chain uses TRBV21-1 and TRBJ1-1; the tabulated D call, TRBD1, remains unverified against the DNA. TRBV21-1 is listed as a pseudogene. The sample consisted of formalin-fixed, paraffin-embedded tissue. The TCR originated in a male donor with melanoma. The CDR3 reads CASSVQGEDTEAFF. The CDR3 nucleotides read TGTGCCAGCAGCGTACAGGGAGAGGACACTGAAGCTTTCTTT.